The next 13 T cell receptor beta chains were all read from a single sample in a study of T-cell reconstitution after alpha-beta-depleted transplantation in children. Unique molecular identifiers were used in preparing the TCRbeta library. TCRdb called the PCR reads again in MiXCR, with one record for every CDR3 protein. The top ten hold around a third of the sample, which has approximately 500,000 distinct CDR3 sequences, approximately 30% seen once. The input for sequencing was PBMCs, taken before TCRalphabeta/CD19-depleted stem cell transplant. The receptors stem from a boy under two years old with Wiskott-Aldrich syndrome, due to receive a stem cell transplant.

The V call is TRBV20-1, the J call TRBJ2-7; TRBD1 agrees at 8 bases. V lost 2 bases to trimming and J lost 1 base; unmatched junction nucleotides: 4. Per the germline V gene, CDR1 is DFQATT and CDR2 is SNEGSKA (reference sequence). The CDR3 has 14 residues. As DNA, the CDR3 is TGCAGTGCTAGACAGGGGGCATCGTCCTACGAGCAGTACTTC. Encoded protein: CSARQGASSYEQYF.

CDR3 protein: CASSPLGIQGDTQYF. In DNA form, the CDR3 reads TGTGCCAGCAGCCCGCTCGGGATCCAAGGAGATACGCAGTATTTT. The J gene is TRBJ2-3, the V gene TRBV6-1, with D possibly being TRBD2 (5 bases). The CDR3 spans 15 residues. Germline lookup yields CDR1 MNHNS and CDR2 SASEGT. Trimming stripped 6 bases from V and 5 bases from J, with 18 bases between.

This clonotype was counted between two and nine times. The chain links TRBV27 to TRBJ1-1, with TRBD1 matching over 7 bases. This CDR3 contains 14 residues. V trimming: 3 bases; J trimming: 4 bases; junction bases outside the gene matches: 5. Germline-derived CDR1 and CDR2 are MNHEY and SMNVEV (reference sequence). The CDR3 loop is CASSLEGGFTEAFF. The DNA of the CDR3 is TGTGCCAGCAGTTTGGAAGGGGGCTTCACTGAAGCTTTCTTT.

The chain links TRBV27 to TRBJ2-7, with a weak D call TRBD1 (6 bases). This CDR3 contains 15 residues. Trimming left V 5 bases short and J 1 base short, with 15 bases between. Germline V gene data show CDR1 as MNHEY and CDR2 as SMNVEV (reference sequence). The CDR3 DNA reads TGTGCCAGCAGTATGCAAGGGGGTGCATCCTACGAGCAGTACTTC. This codes for CASSMQGGASYEQYF.

This clonotype was seen only a few times. The rearrangement joins TRBV10-3 to TRBJ2-3; 9 positions agree with TRBD2. Germline values: CDR1 ENHRY, CDR2 SYGVKD. The CDR3 is 16 residues long. After removal of 6 bases from V and 1 base from J, the junction contained 8 bases not matched to a gene. CDR3 protein: CAIRPIRTSGTDTQYF. The CDR3 coding sequence is TGTGCCATCAGACCGATTCGGACTAGCGGCACAGATACGCAGTATTTT.

The chain is built from TRBV20-1 and TRBJ2-7, with 7 bases identical to TRBD2. The CDR3 is made up of 16 amino acids. Losses at the gene ends were 4 bases for V and 2 bases for J; bases not matched to a gene: 14. Germline CDR1 DFQATT, CDR2 SNEGSKA (reference sequence). The CDR3 bases are TGCAGTGCTAACCCTATTTTGGGGAGGGCCCCCTACGAGCAGTACTTC. This codes for CSANPILGRAPYEQYF.

This clonotype was observed a handful of times. The V call is TRBV5-1, the J call TRBJ1-1, with 7 bases aligning to TRBD1. V was pared by 0 bases and J by 0 bases, with 17 bases of the junction left unmatched. The CDR3 spans 20 residues. Germline V gene data show CDR1 as SGHRS and CDR2 as YFSETQ. CDR3 protein: CASSLDLDPYEGAVNTEAFF. The CDR3 DNA sequence: TGCGCCAGCAGCTTGGACCTCGACCCTTATGAGGGGGCTGTGAACACTGAAGCTTTCTTT.

This clonotype occurred a few times. The chain joins TRBV28 to TRBJ2-7, with D unresolved. V gave up 2 bases and J gave up 11 bases, with 13 bases separating them. This CDR3 has 12 residues. Germline CDR1 and CDR2: MDHEN and SYDVKM. The CDR3 sequence is CASSLSPAAEYF. The CDR3 DNA reads as TGTGCCAGCAGTTTAAGTCCCGCGGCGGAGTACTTC.

In nucleotides, the CDR3 is TGTGCCAGCAGCTTAGGGGCCACTGCGGGAGGTTACAATGAGCAGTTCTTC. Translation: CASSLGATAGGYNEQFF. The chain uses TRBV7-9 and TRBJ2-1, with 8 positions matching TRBD2. Germline V gene lookup returns CDR1 SEHNR and CDR2 FQNEAQ (reference sequence). Trimming at V came to 1 base and at J to 4 bases, leaving 9 bases not matched to a gene. The CDR3 has 17 amino acids.

This chain joins TRBV5-1 and TRBJ2-7, with 9 bases matching TRBD1. V lost 4 bases and J lost 0; bases outside the gene matches: 5. Germline lookup yields CDR1 SGHRS and CDR2 YFSETQ. This CDR3 region has 15 residues. The CDR3 loop is CASSTGQGTSYEQYF. CDR3 nucleotides: TGCGCCAGCAGCACCGGACAGGGGACCTCCTACGAGCAGTACTTC.

This sequence joins TRBV6-5 and TRBJ2-7; D possibly corresponds to TRBD1 (5 bases). With 0 bases removed from V and 0 bases from J, the gap between germline ends came to 12 bases. The CDR3 spans 16 residues. Per germline, CDR1 MNHEY and CDR2 SVGAGI. Here the CDR3 DNA reads TGTGCCAGCAGTTACTCGGTTCAGGGCTACTCCTACGAGCAGTACTTC. Translating gives CASSYSVQGYSYEQYF.

This clonotype was detected a few times. The chain uses TRBV5-1 and TRBJ2-7; the D gene is possibly TRBD1 (6 bases). The CDR3 extends over 15 amino acids. Germline V gene data show CDR1 as SGHRS and CDR2 as YFSETQ. Trimming shortened V by 0 bases and J by 0 bases, and 10 bases separated the two germline ends. The CDR3 DNA reads as TGCGCCAGCAGCTTGGGCAGGGGCGCCTCCTACGAGCAGTACTTC. Protein sequence: CASSLGRGASYEQYF.

The chain couples TRBV20-1 to TRBJ2-7; TRBD1 matches 8 bases. V lost 6 bases and J lost 5; bases outside the gene matches: 9. From germline, CDR1 is DFQATT and CDR2 SNEGSKA (reference sequence). CDR3 size: 13 residues. CDR3 sequence: CSARGQGVDEQYF. CDR3 in DNA: TGCAGTGCCAGGGGGCAGGGTGTCGACGAGCAGTACTTC.